This TCR beta chain emerged from a study of T cell responses to AZD1222 COVID-19 vaccine. The trim removed 5 bases at V and 0 bases at J, leaving 7 bases unmatched. The germline V gene has CDR1 SGHVS and CDR2 FQNEAQ. The CDR3 has 16 residues. Pooled together were second doses at about 4 or about 12 weeks. The protocol was immunoSEQ multiplex PCR, while the TCRdb copy is restricted to in-frame clones and leaves out a portion. This sample has roughly 80,000 clones, with roughly 90% found just once. This material consisted of peripheral blood, taken 28 days after the second AZD1222 dose. The V call is TRBV7-8, the J call TRBJ1-3, with TRBD1 matching over 7 bases. The TCR comes from an adult who received the AZD1222 COVID-19 vaccine. CDR3 in amino acids: CASSGGQTSSGNTIYF. The DNA of the CDR3 is TGTGCCAGCAGCGGGGGACAGACGAGCTCTGGAAACACCATATATTTT.